The entry below gives a single TCR beta chain sequence along with its context. The data were taken from a study of control samples from healthy donors and cancer patients. Profiled with immunoSEQ multiplex PCR; TCRdb holds only in-frame clones, not every one. The sample lists more than 100,000 clones, around nine tenths occurring once. V gave up 6 bases and J gave up 5 bases, with 13 bases separating them. CDR3 length: 13 residues. Germline CDR1 reads SGHRS; CDR2 reads YFSETQ. Sample: blood. This sequence was found in a man between 18 and 35 years old in good health. The gene calls are TRBV5-1 and TRBJ2-3; D might be TRBD2 (6 bases). The CDR3 sequence: CASKASVRDTQYF. CDR3 DNA: TGCGCCAGCAAGGCTAGCGTACGAGATACGCAGTATTTT.